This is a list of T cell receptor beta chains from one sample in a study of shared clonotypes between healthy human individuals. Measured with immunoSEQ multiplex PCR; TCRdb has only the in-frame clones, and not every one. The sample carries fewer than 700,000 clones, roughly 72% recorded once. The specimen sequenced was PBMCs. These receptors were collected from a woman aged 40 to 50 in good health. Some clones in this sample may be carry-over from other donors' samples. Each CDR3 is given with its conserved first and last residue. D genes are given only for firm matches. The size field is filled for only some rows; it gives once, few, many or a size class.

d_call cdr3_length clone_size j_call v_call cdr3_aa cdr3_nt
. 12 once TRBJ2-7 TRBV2 CASRGDLFEQYF TGTGCCAGCAGGGGGGACCTCTTCGAGCAGTACTTC
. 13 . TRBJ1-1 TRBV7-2 CASSPPAGTEAFF TGTGCCAGCAGCCCCCCTGCTGGTACTGAAGCTTTCTTT
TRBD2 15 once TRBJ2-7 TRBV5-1 CASSLGLAGDYEQYF TGCGCCAGCAGCCTGGGACTAGCGGGAGATTACGAGCAGTACTTC
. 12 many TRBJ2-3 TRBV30 CAWSSTTDTQYF TGTGCCTGGAGTAGCACCACAGATACGCAGTATTTT
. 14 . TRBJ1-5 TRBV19 CASSIRTPDQPQHF TGTGCCAGTAGTATCAGAACGCCTGATCAGCCCCAGCATTTT
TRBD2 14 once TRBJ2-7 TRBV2 CASSALAGVHEQYF TGTGCCAGCAGTGCACTAGCGGGAGTTCACGAGCAGTACTTC
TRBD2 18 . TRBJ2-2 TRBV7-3 CASSLTRASGTNTGELFF TGTGCCAGCAGCTTAACCCGGGCTAGCGGGACGAACACCGGGGAGCTGTTTTTT
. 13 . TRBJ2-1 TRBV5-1 CASSPTVFNEQFF TGCGCCAGCAGCCCGACAGTTTTCAATGAGCAGTTCTTC
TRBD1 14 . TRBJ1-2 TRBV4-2 CASSHTGGHYGYTF TGTGCCAGCAGCCACACAGGGGGCCACTATGGCTACACCTTC
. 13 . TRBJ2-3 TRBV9 CASGGGYTDTQYF TGTGCCAGCGGAGGGGGTTACACAGATACGCAGTATTTT
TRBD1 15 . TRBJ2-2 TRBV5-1 CASSSDRGPGGELFF TGCGCCAGCAGCTCCGACAGGGGGCCCGGCGGGGAGCTGTTTTTT
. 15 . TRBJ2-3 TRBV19 CASSIGGEVTDTQYF TGTGCCAGTAGTATAGGGGGCGAGGTCACAGATACGCAGTATTTT
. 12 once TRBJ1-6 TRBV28 CASGEGLGALHF TGTGCCAGCGGGGAAGGGCTTGGGGCCCTCCACTTT
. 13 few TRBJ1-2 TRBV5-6 CASSLGRTYGYTF TGTGCCAGCAGCTTAGGCCGGACCTATGGCTACACCTTC
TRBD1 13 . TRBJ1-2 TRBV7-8 CASSHRGNYGYTF TGTGCCAGCAGCCACAGGGGAAACTATGGCTACACCTTC
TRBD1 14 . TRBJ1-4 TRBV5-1 CASSLGTGDEKLFF TGCGCCAGCAGCTTAGGGACAGGGGACGAAAAACTGTTTTTT
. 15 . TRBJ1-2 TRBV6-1 CASKGGLSPGYGYTF TGTGCCAGCAAGGGGGGACTTTCCCCGGGCTATGGCTACACCTTC
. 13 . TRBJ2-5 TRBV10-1 CASSDRARETQYF TGCGCCAGCAGTGACCGGGCCCGGGAGACCCAGTACTTC
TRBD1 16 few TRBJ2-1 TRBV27 CASRTNQGALINEQFF TGTGCCAGCAGGACGAACCAGGGGGCTTTAATCAATGAGCAGTTCTTC
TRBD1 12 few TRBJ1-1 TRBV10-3 CAISERQGEAFF TGTGCCATCAGTGAAAGACAGGGCGAAGCTTTCTTT
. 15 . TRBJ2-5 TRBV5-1 CASSLFGGERETQYF TGCGCCAGCAGCTTGTTCGGGGGAGAAAGAGAGACCCAGTACTTC
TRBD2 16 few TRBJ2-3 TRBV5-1 CASSPRTSGSSDTQYF TGCGCCAGCAGCCCGAGGACTAGCGGGAGCTCAGATACGCAGTATTTT
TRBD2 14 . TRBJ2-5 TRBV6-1 CASTLGGSQETQYF TGTGCCAGCACCCTAGGCGGGAGCCAAGAGACCCAGTACTTC
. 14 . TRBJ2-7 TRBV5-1 CASSLGLDTYEQYF TGCGCCAGCAGCTTGGGACTAGACACCTACGAGCAGTACTTC